This passage covers 29 T cell receptor beta chains from one sample sequenced in a study of CD8+CD57+ T cells in acquired aplastic anemia. Genomic DNA acted as the template from which TCR beta VDJ combination and CDR3 sequence profiling were carried out. A single record per CDR3 protein comes from TCRdb applying MiXCR to the reads. The sample lists over 150,000 distinct CDR3 sequences, 60% to 80% occurring once. Patients sequenced had flow cytometry evidence of CD8+CD57+ cell expansion. Sequenced material: sorted CD4+, CD8+, or CD8+CD57+ T cells (not recorded which) from PBMCs. Source of these receptors: a human donor with aplastic anemia.

The rearrangement uses TRBV20-1 and TRBJ1-2, with TRBD1 matching 12 bases. Germline CDR1 reads DFQATT; CDR2 reads SNEGSKA (reference sequence). Losses at the gene ends were 6 bases for V and 5 bases for J; bases not matched to a gene: 7. The CDR3 spans 14 residues. The CDR3 protein is CSADGDRGLYGYTF. As DNA, the CDR3 is TGCAGTGCCGATGGGGACAGGGGGCTATATGGCTACACCTTC.

This clonotype was observed a handful of times. The V and J genes are TRBV13 and TRBJ2-1; the D is unclear. Per germline, CDR1 PRHDT and CDR2 FYEKMQ (reference sequence). V was cut by 5 bases and J by 3 bases, with 5 bases left in between. CDR3 length equals 12 residues. CDR3 amino acids: CASSEDYNEQFF. In DNA form, the CDR3 reads TGTGCCAGCAGCGAGGACTACAATGAGCAGTTCTTC.

V gene TRBV15 combines with J gene TRBJ1-5, with a tentative D call TRBD1 (5 bases). The CDR3 spans 15 residues. The germline CDR1 and CDR2 sequences are LNHNV and YYDKDF (reference sequence). Trimming cost V 3 bases and J 4 bases, with 13 bases left between them. The CDR3 reads CATSRTGTINQPQHF. The CDR3 DNA follows: TGTGCCACCAGCAGGACCGGGACGATAAATCAGCCCCAGCATTTT.

This chain joins TRBV7-2 and TRBJ2-5, with TRBD1 identical over 9 bases. The CDR3 has 14 amino acids. The V gene's germline CDR1 is SGHTA and CDR2 FQGNSA. J was trimmed by 2 bases and V by 5 bases; bases with no gene match: 3. Here the CDR3 reads CASSQGTGQETQYF. CDR3 in DNA: TGTGCCAGCAGCCAGGGGACAGGGCAAGAGACCCAGTACTTC. Complete variable domain (other parts from reference TRBV7-2 and TRBJ2-5): GAGVSQSPSNKVTEKGKDVELRCDPISGHTALYWYRQSLGQGLEFLIYFQGNSAPDKSGLPSDRFSAERTGGSVSTLTIQRTQQEDSAVYLCASSQGTGQETQYFGPGTRLLVL.

This rearrangement joins TRBV7-2 to TRBJ2-7; TRBD2 matches 7 bases. The germline V gene has CDR1 SGHTA and CDR2 FQGNSA. The ends lost 5 bases at V and 9 bases at J; junction bases unmatched: 13. The CDR3 sequence is 14 residues long. The CDR3: CASSPGGPAGRQYF. The CDR3 nucleotides read TGTGCCAGCAGCCCGGGGGGTCCCGCTGGGAGGCAGTACTTC.

J is TRBJ2-1 and V is TRBV7-9, with D uncertain. Germline assignment: CDR1 SEHNR and CDR2 FQNEAQ (reference sequence). V was clipped by 4 bases and J by 12 bases, with 16 bases between them. This CDR3 is 13 amino acids long. This CDR3 is CASSWAFDGVQFF. The CDR3, as DNA: TGTGCCAGCAGCTGGGCCTTTGACGGTGTGCAGTTCTTC. The entire variable domain, with the rest obtained from reference TRBV7-9 and TRBJ2-1, is as follows: DTGVSQNPRHKITKRGQNVTFRCDPISEHNRLYWYRQTLGQGPEFLTYFQNEAQLEKSRLLSDRFSAERPKGSFSTLEIQRTEQGDSAMYLCASSWAFDGVQFFGPGTRLTVL.

This clonotype was counted only a few times. The J gene is TRBJ1-1, the V gene TRBV19; maybe TRBD1 (5 bases). V dropped 6 bases and J dropped 2 bases, with 13 bases sitting between them. CDR3 length: 14 amino acids. Per germline, CDR1 LNHDA and CDR2 SQIVND (reference sequence). CDR3 bases: TGTGCCAGTAGGAGGGACGGGGTTAACACTGAAGCTTTCTTT. Translating it yields CASRRDGVNTEAFF.

About this clonotype: One end of the junction does not line up with germline, which may come from a read error. This sequence joins TRBV2 and TRBJ1-5; a possible D gene is TRBD1 (6 bases). The CDR3 runs to 16 residues. CDR1 SNHLY and CDR2 FYNNEI come from the germline V gene. This chain's CDR3 is CVSSEGRGYSNQPQHF. As DNA, the CDR3 is TGTGTCAGCAGTGAGGGCAGGGGCTATAGCAATCAGCCCCAGCATTTT.

The rearrangement links TRBV12-3 or TRBV12-4 to TRBJ2-7, with TRBD1 as a possible D gene (5 bases). The V and J ends lost 1 base and 3 bases respectively, with 10 bases between them. The CDR3 is 14 amino acids. The CDR3 reads CASSLGTIGYEQYF. CDR3 DNA: TGTGCCAGCAGTTTAGGGACAATTGGCTACGAGCAGTACTTC.

CDR3 amino acids: CASSLSEQPNSPLHF. CDR3 nucleotides: TGTGCCAGCAGCTTGTCAGAGCAGCCTAATTCACCCCTCCACTTT. This chain connects TRBV7-8 to TRBJ1-6; D is unresolved. V lost 3 bases, J lost 6 bases, and 12 bases lay in between. From germline, CDR1 is SGHVS and CDR2 FQNEAQ. The CDR3 has 15 amino acids.

The CDR3 DNA reads TGTGCCACCAGCAGAAGGGCGGCGAGCTCCTACGAGCAGTACTTC. Its protein product is CATSRRAASSYEQYF. This sequence joins TRBV15 and TRBJ2-7; D is undetermined. The CDR3 is 15 residues long. Germline V gives CDR1 LNHNV, CDR2 YYDKDF (reference sequence). Trimming shortened V by 2 bases and J by 0 bases, and 11 bases separated the two germline ends.

The V and J genes are TRBV15 and TRBJ2-7, with D perhaps matching TRBD2 (5 bases). The germline gives CDR1 LNHNV, CDR2 YYDKDF (reference sequence). The V end lost 5 bases, the J end lost 0 bases, and 11 bases lay between the germline ends. CDR3 size: 14 residues. Written as DNA, the CDR3 is TGTGCCACCAGCTCACCGGGAAGCTCCTACGAGCAGTACTTC. Its protein is CATSSPGSSYEQYF.

This clonotype was counted once. The CDR3 sequence is CASSLFPGLDTQYF. CDR3 sequence (DNA): TGTGCCAGCAGCTTATTCCCGGGTCTGGATACGCAGTATTTT. This chain connects TRBV7-2 to TRBJ2-3, with D hard to call. CDR1 and CDR2 (germline): SGHTA, FQGNSA. V gave up 2 bases and J gave up 6 bases, with 12 bases separating them. The CDR3 loop spans 14 amino acids.

The chain has TRBV10-3 and TRBJ2-3; D not certain. V was pared by 2 bases and J by 7 bases, with 13 bases between. Germline V gene data show CDR1 as ENHRY and CDR2 as SYGVKD. This CDR3 is built from 14 residues. The CDR3 here is CAISEPATAYTQYF. As DNA, the CDR3 is TGTGCCATCAGTGAGCCCGCGACCGCATATACGCAGTATTTT.

The chain has TRBV20-1 and TRBJ2-5; a possible D gene is TRBD2 (6 bases). V lost 5 bases, J lost 4 bases, and 11 bases lay in between. CDR3 length: 12 amino acids. Germline loops: CDR1 DFQATT, CDR2 SNEGSKA (reference sequence). CDR3 sequence: CSAGLTGETQYF. In DNA form, the CDR3 reads TGCAGTGCTGGACTAACGGGAGAGACCCAGTACTTC.

The chain combines TRBV7-7 with TRBJ2-1, with TRBD2 identical over 7 bases. In germline, CDR1 is SSHAT, CDR2 FNYEAQ (reference sequence). The CDR3 extends over 14 amino acids. After removal of 6 bases from V and 7 bases from J, the junction contained 9 bases not matched to a gene. CDR3: CASSLGGPGNEQFF. The CDR3 DNA follows: TGTGCCAGCAGTTTGGGAGGGCCGGGGAATGAGCAGTTCTTC.

The CDR3, as DNA: TGCAGCGTGACCGGGACTAGCTTCCCCTACGAGCAGTACTTC. It is translated as CSVTGTSFPYEQYF. J is TRBJ2-7 and V is TRBV29-1, with TRBD2 identical over 9 bases. Germline V gene sequence: CDR1 SQVTM, CDR2 ANQGSEA. The V and J ends lost 6 bases and 2 bases, in that order; junction bases with no gene match: 8. The CDR3 spans 14 residues.

This chain connects TRBV20-1 to TRBJ2-5; the D is unclear. This CDR3 comprises 11 residues. The V end lost 3 bases, the J end lost 4 bases, and 6 bases lay between the germline ends. CDR1 is DFQATT and CDR2 is SNEGSKA in the germline V gene (reference sequence). CDR3 amino acids: CSASQLETQYF. The CDR3 region has the DNA TGCAGTGCTAGTCAGTTAGAGACCCAGTACTTC.

V gene TRBV11-2 combines with J gene TRBJ2-7; perhaps TRBD1 as D (5 bases). The germline V gene encodes CDR1 SGHAT and CDR2 FQNNGV. The CDR3 is 15 residues long. The V and J ends lost 1 base and 0 bases respectively, with 10 bases between them. The CDR3 nucleotides read TGTGCCAGCAGCTTAGTTAGGGGTAGCTCCTACGAGCAGTACTTC. Its translation is CASSLVRGSSYEQYF.

The V gene is TRBV6-4, the J gene TRBJ2-1; D may be TRBD1 (5 bases). The germline CDR1 and CDR2 sequences are MRHNA and SNTAGT. Trimming stripped 2 bases from V and 8 bases from J, with 10 bases between. The CDR3 consists of 13 residues. DNA of the CDR3: TGTGCCAGCAGTGACGGTCCAGGGTATGAGCAGTTCTTC. Its translation: CASSDGPGYEQFF.

In its sample, this clonotype was seen once. The V and J genes are TRBV5-4 and TRBJ2-5; D may be TRBD1 (6 bases). Germline V gene sequence: CDR1 SGHNT, CDR2 YYREEE (reference sequence). CDR3 length: 14 residues. The V gene lost 3 bases and the J gene lost 4 bases, with 13 bases spanning the gap. CDR3 region: CASSYRTARETQYF. The CDR3 nucleotides are TGTGCCAGCAGCTACCGGACAGCGAGAGAGACCCAGTACTTC.

This clonotype was picked up a small number of times. CDR3 in amino acids: CASSASGVGGETQYF. The CDR3 nucleotides read TGTGCCAGCAGTGCGTCTGGGGTAGGTGGAGAGACCCAGTACTTC. V gene TRBV2 combines with J gene TRBJ2-5, with no clear D. Trimming shortened V by 4 bases and J by 4 bases, and 16 bases separated the two germline ends. The CDR3 is 15 amino acids. Germline CDR1 reads SNHLY; CDR2 reads FYNNEI. Filled out from reference TRBV2 and TRBJ2-5, the complete variable domain reads EPEVTQTPSHQVTQMGQEVILRCVPISNHLYFYWYRQILGQKVEFLVSFYNNEISEKSEIFDDQFSVERPDGSNFTLKIRSTKLEDSAMYFCASSASGVGGETQYFGPGTRLLVL.

This clonotype was seen more than once but under ten times. V usage is TRBV3-1 and J usage is TRBJ1-1; tentative D call: TRBD1 (6 bases). The germline gives CDR1 LGHDT, CDR2 YNNKEL (reference sequence). The CDR3 has 17 amino acids. Trimming took off 2 bases at V and 0 bases at J, with 16 bases between the two ends. The CDR3 DNA reads TGTGCCAGCAGCCAAAAAGATTGGGACATCCTGAACACTGAAGCTTTCTTT. Its protein is CASSQKDWDILNTEAFF.

The CDR3: CASHSRETGLTYGYTF. In DNA, the CDR3 is TGTGCCAGCCATAGCCGCGAGACAGGATTGACCTATGGCTACACCTTC. The chain has TRBV7-2 and TRBJ1-2; maybe TRBD1 (6 bases). CDR3 length: 16 amino acids. Germline CDR1 is SGHTA and CDR2 is FQGNSA. Trimming left V 8 bases short and J 4 bases short, with 23 bases between.

The chain couples TRBV12-3 or TRBV12-4 to TRBJ2-7; 9 bases align to TRBD1. CDR3 length equals 15 residues. V dropped 6 bases and J dropped 3; count of bases not matched to a gene: 9. This chain's CDR3 is CASSAPGQGHYEQYF. As DNA, the CDR3 is TGTGCCAGCAGCGCGCCGGGACAGGGCCACTACGAGCAGTACTTC.

The chain is built from TRBV2 and TRBJ2-7; 9 bases match TRBD1. The CDR3 consists of 15 residues. Germline V gene lookup returns CDR1 SNHLY and CDR2 FYNNEI. The trim removed 6 bases at V and 2 bases at J, leaving 8 bases unmatched. Here the CDR3 reads CASSPDRGGTYEQYF. In nucleotides, the CDR3 is TGTGCCAGCAGCCCGGACAGGGGAGGAACCTACGAGCAGTACTTC.

This rearrangement joins TRBV5-5 to TRBJ1-1; D ambiguous. CDR1 and CDR2 (germline): SGHKS, YYEKEE (reference sequence). CDR3 size: 13 residues. V was pared by 5 bases and J by 2 bases, with 10 bases between. For the CDR3, the DNA is TGTGCCAGCAGTTGGTACGAAAACACTGAAGCTTTCTTT. It codes for CASSWYENTEAFF.

The chain combines TRBV19 with TRBJ1-2; tentatively, D is TRBD1 (5 bases). V lost 1 base and J 5 bases, leaving 8 bases between the germline ends. This CDR3 is built from 13 residues. From germline, CDR1 is LNHDA and CDR2 SQIVND (reference sequence). CDR3 DNA: TGTGCCAGTAGTATAGGCAGGGCTTATGGCTACACCTTC. This encodes CASSIGRAYGYTF. The entire variable domain, with the rest obtained from reference TRBV19 and TRBJ1-2, is as follows: DGGITQSPKYLFRKEGQNVTLSCEQNLNHDAMYWYRQDPGQGLRLIYYSQIVNDFQKGDIAEGYSVSREKKESFPLTVTSAQKNPTAFYLCASSIGRAYGYTFGSGTRLTVV.

V and J are TRBV19 and TRBJ1-3; maybe TRBD1 (6 bases). V lost 4 bases to trimming and J lost 7 bases, with 14 bases between them. The CDR3 has 14 residues. Germline CDR1 reads LNHDA; CDR2 reads SQIVND (reference sequence). The CDR3, as DNA: TGTGCCAGTAGTACAAACAGGGAAGTCAACACCATATATTTT. Its protein is CASSTNREVNTIYF.